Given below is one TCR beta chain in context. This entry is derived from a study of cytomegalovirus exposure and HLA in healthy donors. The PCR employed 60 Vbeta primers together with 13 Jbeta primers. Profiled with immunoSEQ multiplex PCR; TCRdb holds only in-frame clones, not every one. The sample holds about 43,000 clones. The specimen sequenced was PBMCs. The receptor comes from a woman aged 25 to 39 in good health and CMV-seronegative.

CDR3 coding DNA: TGTGCCAGCAGCCCGCACCAGACTTTACTTGAGCAGTTCTTC. It specifies CASSPHQTLLEQFF. The chain carries TRBV14 and TRBJ2-1; no definite D call. Per the germline V gene, CDR1 is SGHDN and CDR2 is FVKESK. The germline V and J ends were trimmed by 4 bases and 9 bases, with 16 bases remaining between them. The CDR3 runs 14 residues.